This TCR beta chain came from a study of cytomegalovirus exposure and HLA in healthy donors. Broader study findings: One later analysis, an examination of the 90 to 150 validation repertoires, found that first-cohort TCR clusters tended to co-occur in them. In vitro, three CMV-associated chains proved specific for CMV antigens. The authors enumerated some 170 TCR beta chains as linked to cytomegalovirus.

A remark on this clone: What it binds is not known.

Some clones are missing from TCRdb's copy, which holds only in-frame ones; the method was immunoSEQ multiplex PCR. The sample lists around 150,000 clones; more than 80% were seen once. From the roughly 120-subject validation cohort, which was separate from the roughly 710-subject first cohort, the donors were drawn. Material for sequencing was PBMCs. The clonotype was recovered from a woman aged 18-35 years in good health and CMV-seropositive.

CDR3: CASSPEDRVQETQYF. The CDR3 nucleotides read TGCGCCAGCAGCCCAGAGGACAGGGTCCAAGAGACCCAGTACTTC. The chain combines TRBV5-1 with TRBJ2-5; 8 nucleotides line up with TRBD1. This CDR3 spans 15 amino acids. The V segment lost 4 bases and the J segment 1 base; nucleotides outside the gene matches: 6. The V gene's germline CDR1 is SGHRS and CDR2 YFSETQ. Supplemented by reference TRBV5-1 and TRBJ2-5, the full variable domain reads KAGVTQTPRYLIKTRGQQVTLSCSPISGHRSVSWYQQTPGQGLQFLFEYFSETQRNKGNFPGRFSGRQFSNSRSEMNVSTLELGDSALYLCASSPEDRVQETQYFGPGTRLLVL.